This passage covers 30 T cell receptor beta chains from one sample sequenced in a study of T cell repertoires in cytomegalovirus infection. These receptors lack a known antigen. TCRdb ran MiXCR on the reads and lists one entry per CDR3 protein. The sample contains 300,000 or so distinct CDR3 sequences, 25% of which appear only once. The sequencing here drew on cultured PBMCs, taken from culture after CMV antigen stimulation. These receptors were collected from a human donor in good health (CMV status not recorded). Some clones in this sample may be carry-over from other donors' samples.

The sample holds a few counts of this clonotype. The V and J genes are TRBV7-2 and TRBJ1-4, with 7 positions matching TRBD1. CDR1 and CDR2 (germline): SGHTA, FQGNSA. V trimming: 5 bases; J trimming: 2 bases; junction bases outside the gene matches: 14. This CDR3 has 18 amino acids. This chain's CDR3 is CASSLALPLQGTNEKLFF. CDR3 nucleotide sequence: TGTGCCAGCAGCCTCGCACTCCCACTACAGGGGACTAATGAAAAACTGTTTTTT.

CDR3 nucleotides: TGTGCCAGCACCAAACCGAGTAGAGCGGGGACCTACGAGCAGTACGTC. Its protein is CASTKPSRAGTYEQYV. V and J are TRBV6-2 or TRBV6-3 and TRBJ2-7, with 7 bases matching TRBD2. CDR3 length equals 16 residues. Germline values: CDR1 MNHEY, CDR2 SVGEGT. Losses at the gene ends were 7 bases for V and 2 bases for J; bases not matched to a gene: 14.

This clonotype was seen a handful of times. The CDR3 spells CAISRGAADEQFF. The CDR3 coding sequence is TGTGCCATCAGTCGGGGGGCCGCGGATGAGCAGTTCTTC. The rearrangement uses TRBV10-3 and TRBJ2-1, with TRBD2 as a possible D gene (7 bases). Trimming removed 5 bases at V and 8 bases at J, with 13 bases between. CDR1 ENHRY and CDR2 SYGVKD come from the germline V gene. This CDR3 comprises 13 residues.

The genes are TRBV4-3 and TRBJ2-1, with no clear D. The CDR3 loop spans 12 amino acids. Trimming shortened V by 0 bases and J by 10 bases, and 7 bases separated the two germline ends. Germline loops: CDR1 LGHNA, CDR2 YSLEER. The CDR3 loop reads CASSQEGQEQFF. For the CDR3, the DNA is TGCGCCAGCAGCCAAGAAGGGCAGGAGCAGTTCTTC.

This clonotype was counted at least ten times. The V and J genes are TRBV12-3 or TRBV12-4 and TRBJ1-3; the D gene is possibly TRBD1 (5 bases). The CDR3 sequence is 14 residues long. Trimming shortened V by 2 bases and J by 5 bases, and 10 bases separated the two germline ends. The CDR3 here is CASSLSGVRNTIYF. CDR3 nucleotides: TGTGCCAGCAGTTTATCGGGGGTTCGAAACACCATATATTTT.

V is TRBV7-2 and J is TRBJ2-3; D might be TRBD1 or TRBD2, each matching 5 bases. V was cut by 5 bases and J by 13 bases, with 16 bases left in between. Germline assignment: CDR1 SGHTA and CDR2 FQGNSA. The CDR3 is 12 residues long. CDR3: CASSPHEGKKYF. CDR3 nucleotide sequence: TGTGCCAGCAGCCCACATGAGGGGAAGAAGTATTTT. Full variable domain (rest looked up from reference TRBV7-2 and TRBJ2-3): GAGVSQSPSNKVTEKGKDVELRCDPISGHTALYWYRQSLGQGLEFLIYFQGNSAPDKSGLPSDRFSAERTGGSVSTLTIQRTQQEDSAVYLCASSPHEGKKYFGPGTRLTVL.

This clonotype was found many times. The chain employs TRBV7-6 and TRBJ1-1; tentatively, D is TRBD1 (5 bases). V lost 2 bases and J 0 bases, leaving 13 bases between the germline ends. The germline V gene has CDR1 SGHVS and CDR2 FNYEAQ. This CDR3 is built from 16 residues. In DNA, the CDR3 is TGTGCCAGCAGCTTATTACCAGGGTACTTGAACACTGAAGCTTTCTTT. As protein: CASSLLPGYLNTEAFF.

Many counts were recorded for this clonotype. The chain is built from TRBV28 and TRBJ2-1, with D possibly being TRBD2 (5 bases). The germline gives CDR1 MDHEN, CDR2 SYDVKM. The ends were cut back, 3 bases at V and 7 bases at J, with 16 bases in the middle. The CDR3 runs 15 residues. CDR3 in DNA: TGTGCCAGCAGTTTTTTTGGCCTAGCCAAGAATGAGCAGTTCTTC. It translates to CASSFFGLAKNEQFF.

This rearrangement joins TRBV19 to TRBJ2-1, with 9 bases aligning to TRBD2. Germline V gives CDR1 LNHDA, CDR2 SQIVND (reference sequence). After removal of 0 bases from V and 5 bases from J, the junction contained 14 bases not matched to a gene. The CDR3 has 19 residues. CDR3 nucleotides: TGTGCCAGTAGTATAGAGGTGGAGGCTAGCGGGAAATATCACAATGAGCAGTTCTTC. Translation: CASSIEVEASGKYHNEQFF.

This sequence joins TRBV5-1 and TRBJ2-7; D remains unclear. The CDR3 has 13 amino acids. Germline assignment: CDR1 SGHRS and CDR2 YFSETQ. With 4 bases removed from V and 3 bases from J, the gap between germline ends came to 11 bases. The CDR3 region has the DNA TGCGCCAGCAGCCCGCAGAACAGCTACGAGCAGTACTTC. Translating gives CASSPQNSYEQYF.

The V and J genes are TRBV24-1 and TRBJ2-4; 8 nucleotides align to TRBD2. The length of the CDR3 is 18 residues. V trimming: 1 base; J trimming: 0 bases; junction bases outside the gene matches: 7. Germline V gene data show CDR1 as KGHDR and CDR2 as SFDVKD. CDR3 region: CATSDLFGLAGAKNIQYF. CDR3 in DNA: TGTGCCACCAGTGATTTATTCGGGCTAGCGGGAGCCAAAAACATTCAGTACTTC.

This chain links TRBV27 with TRBJ1-5; tentatively, D is TRBD1 (5 bases). V dropped 5 bases and J dropped 3 bases, with 11 bases sitting between them. Germline-derived CDR1 and CDR2 are MNHEY and SMNVEV (reference sequence). The CDR3 is 14 residues long. DNA for the CDR3: TGTGCCAGCAGTCAGGGTGGGGTCAATCAGCCCCAGCATTTT. Its protein is CASSQGGVNQPQHF.

This clonotype has ten or more counts. V and J are TRBV20-1 and TRBJ2-1, with 12 bases that match TRBD2. The V segment lost 3 bases and the J segment 7 bases; nucleotides outside the gene matches: 7. This CDR3 has 15 residues. Germline V gives CDR1 DFQATT, CDR2 SNEGSKA (reference sequence). The CDR3 is CSARVTSGSWNEQFF. The DNA of the CDR3 is TGCAGTGCTAGGGTGACTAGCGGGAGCTGGAATGAGCAGTTCTTC.

V gene TRBV7-8 combines with J gene TRBJ2-7, with 8 bases that match TRBD1. In germline, CDR1 is SGHVS, CDR2 FQNEAQ. V shed 1 base and J 8 bases; nucleotides not matched to a gene: 7. The CDR3 loop spans 14 amino acids. The CDR3 DNA reads TGTGCCAGCAGCTTAGTACGGACAGGGCAAAAGCAGTACTTC. Amino acids: CASSLVRTGQKQYF.

This clonotype has more than one count but fewer than ten. The J gene is TRBJ2-3, the V gene TRBV7-2, with D maybe TRBD2 (5 bases). Germline-derived CDR1 and CDR2 are SGHTA and FQGNSA. This CDR3 contains 14 residues. Deletions cut 6 bases from V and 4 bases from J, with 14 bases between. This chain's CDR3 is CASREGYSPDTQYF. The CDR3 DNA sequence: TGTGCCAGCAGAGAGGGCTACAGTCCAGATACGCAGTATTTT.

The chain combines TRBV7-9 with TRBJ2-7; TRBD1 agrees at 7 bases. V lost 5 bases and J lost 6; bases outside the gene matches: 10. Germline assignment: CDR1 SEHNR and CDR2 FQNEAQ (reference sequence). The CDR3 loop spans 14 amino acids. DNA of the CDR3: TGTGCCAGCAGCGACAGGGCTGGAGCGCGCGAGCAGTACTTC. This sequence encodes CASSDRAGAREQYF.

This clonotype was observed a handful of times. The chain carries TRBV3-1 and TRBJ2-3, with D possibly matching TRBD1 (6 bases). CDR1 is LGHDT and CDR2 is YNNKEL in the germline V gene (reference sequence). Trimming took off 5 bases at V and 6 bases at J, with 15 bases between the two ends. This CDR3 contains 14 residues. CDR3 amino acids: CASSIQGIEDTQYF. As DNA, the CDR3 is TGTGCCAGCAGCATACAGGGAATTGAGGATACGCAGTATTTT.

The chain combines TRBV27 with TRBJ2-2; D is uncertain. V was pared by 7 bases and J by 3 bases, with 12 bases between. Germline CDR1 reads MNHEY; CDR2 reads SMNVEV (reference sequence). The CDR3 runs 14 residues. The CDR3 sequence: CASTPRQDTGELFF. CDR3 nucleotides: TGTGCCAGCACCCCCAGACAAGACACCGGGGAGCTGTTTTTT.

The chain has TRBV12-3 or TRBV12-4 and TRBJ2-2; D unclear. Trimming removed 8 bases at V and 1 base at J, with 5 bases between. The length of the CDR3 is 12 residues. DNA of the CDR3: TGTGCCAGCTACCAGAACACCGGGGAGCTGTTTTTT. Translation gives CASYQNTGELFF.

This sequence joins TRBV10-3 and TRBJ2-7; 10 positions agree with TRBD2. The CDR3 totals 13 residues. Germline loops: CDR1 ENHRY, CDR2 SYGVKD. V gave up 2 bases and J gave up 5 bases; unmatched junction bases: 0. The CDR3 loop is CAISELAGDEQYV. The DNA for the CDR3 is TGTGCCATCAGTGAGCTAGCGGGAGACGAGCAGTACGTC.

V usage is TRBV20-1 and J usage is TRBJ2-3, with a possible D match to TRBD2 (6 bases). CDR1 is DFQATT and CDR2 is SNEGSKA in the germline V gene (reference sequence). The ends were cut back, 6 bases at V and 0 bases at J, with 13 bases in the middle. The CDR3 consists of 14 residues. The CDR3 loop is CSAPRGSSTDTQYF. CDR3 DNA: TGCAGTGCCCCGCGGGGCTCGAGCACAGATACGCAGTATTTT.

The chain combines TRBV19 with TRBJ2-2; the D is unclear. The germline CDR1 and CDR2 sequences are LNHDA and SQIVND (reference sequence). This CDR3 spans 15 amino acids. V lost 3 bases and J 1 base, leaving 9 bases between the germline ends. The CDR3 region has the DNA TGTGCCAGTAGTATGCGCGGCGTGAACACCGGGGAGCTGTTTTTT. Translated, it gives CASSMRGVNTGELFF.

This clonotype was counted between two and nine times. The rearrangement joins TRBV7-2 to TRBJ2-1; D is possibly TRBD1 (5 bases). Germline CDR1 and CDR2: SGHTA and FQGNSA. This CDR3 is built from 12 residues. V lost 5 bases and J 9 bases, leaving 11 bases between the germline ends. CDR3 sequence (DNA): TGTGCCAGCAGCCTCCAGGGAACTGAGCAGTTCTTC. Amino acid sequence: CASSLQGTEQFF. Together with reference TRBV7-2 and TRBJ2-1, the CDR3 gives the full variable domain: GAGVSQSPSNKVTEKGKDVELRCDPISGHTALYWYRQSLGQGLEFLIYFQGNSAPDKSGLPSDRFSAERTGGSVSTLTIQRTQQEDSAVYLCASSLQGTEQFFGPGTRLTVL.

This clonotype was counted ten times or more. This chain links TRBV7-9 with TRBJ2-6; the D is unclear. The CDR3 totals 15 residues. Germline loops: CDR1 SEHNR, CDR2 FQNEAQ (reference sequence). Deletions cut 6 bases from V and 2 bases from J, with 11 bases between. CDR3 in amino acids: CASRPGSAGANVLTF. CDR3 DNA sequence: TGTGCCAGCAGGCCCGGTTCGGCTGGGGCCAACGTCCTGACTTTC.

This clonotype was seen ten or more times. V gene TRBV7-2 combines with J gene TRBJ2-1; D unclear. CDR1 SGHTA and CDR2 FQGNSA come from the germline V gene. This CDR3 is built from 13 residues. V was cut by 4 bases and J by 8 bases, with 12 bases left in between. For the CDR3, the DNA is TGTGCCAGCAGCTCCAGCCTGGGGTATGAGCAGTTCTTC. The encoded protein is CASSSSLGYEQFF.

With regard to this clonotype: One junction end disagrees with the germline gene, perhaps due to a read error. The chain has TRBV7-2 and TRBJ2-5, with TRBD1 as a possible D gene (7 bases). CDR1 is SGHTA, CDR2 FQGNSA, per germline. The CDR3 length is 16 residues. The CDR3 sequence is CAGSSRRGRGRETQYF. The CDR3 bases are TGTGCCGGCAGCTCCCGACGGGGCAGGGGGAGGGAGACCCAGTACTTC.

Many counts were recorded for this clonotype. The chain recombines TRBV9 with TRBJ2-5; no firm D call. Germline CDR1 and CDR2: SGDLS and YYNGEE. The CDR3 length is 14 residues. Trimming removed 0 bases at V and 5 bases at J, with 11 bases between. The CDR3 protein is CASSVVGVSETQYF. The CDR3 region has the DNA TGTGCCAGCAGCGTAGTCGGAGTTAGCGAGACCCAGTACTTC. The whole variable domain, filled in from reference TRBV9 and TRBJ2-5, reads DSGVTQTPKHLITATGQRVTLRCSPRSGDLSVYWYQQSLDQGLQFLIQYYNGEERAKGNILERFSAQQFPDLHSELNLSSLELGDSALYFCASSVVGVSETQYFGPGTRLLVL.

CDR3 amino acids: CASRPRDGDTQYF. CDR3 in DNA: TGTGCCAGCAGGCCCCGGGACGGAGATACGCAGTATTTT. This sequence joins TRBV2 and TRBJ2-3; D tentatively fits TRBD1 or TRBD2 (5 bases each). V dropped 6 bases and J dropped 5 bases, with 12 bases sitting between them. Germline V lookup: CDR1 SNHLY, CDR2 FYNNEI. CDR3 length: 13 residues.

This clonotype was found a few times. The chain couples TRBV6-2 or TRBV6-3 to TRBJ1-5; D may be TRBD1 (5 bases). The V gene's germline CDR1 is MNHEY and CDR2 SVGEGT. V was shortened by 6 bases and J by 4 bases, with 16 bases between the two germline ends. CDR3 length: 15 amino acids. CDR3 sequence: CASSPAGTDNQPQHF. CDR3 DNA sequence: TGTGCCAGCAGCCCAGCCGGGACGGATAATCAGCCCCAGCATTTT.

This clonotype was counted a few times. The chain carries TRBV10-3 and TRBJ2-2; 10 bases match TRBD1. The CDR3 loop spans 16 amino acids. The V gene's germline CDR1 is ENHRY and CDR2 SYGVKD. After removal of 11 bases from V and 3 bases from J, the junction contained 12 bases not matched to a gene. The CDR3 loop reads CAAGEEGTGDTGELFF. The CDR3 region has the DNA TGTGCCGCCGGGGAAGAAGGGACAGGGGACACCGGGGAGCTGTTTTTT.